These 28 T cell receptor beta chains share one sample of origin, sequenced in a study of cytomegalovirus exposure and HLA in healthy donors. Use of 60 Vbeta and 13 Jbeta primers characterized the PCR. Method: immunoSEQ multiplex PCR; TCRdb's copy keeps in-frame clones and lacks some. Here the sample table reports roughly 78,000 clones. Sequenced input: PBMCs. These receptor sequences come from a man aged 35-49 years in good health and CMV-seronegative.

CDR3 in amino acids: CASRPALAGTYNEQFF. In DNA form, the CDR3 reads TGTGCCAGCAGACCCGCTCTAGCGGGGACCTACAATGAGCAGTTCTTC. The genes are TRBV6-6 and TRBJ2-1, with 9 nucleotides matching TRBD2. The germline gives CDR1 MNHNY, CDR2 SVGAGI (reference sequence). Trimming removed 6 bases from V and 2 bases from J; junction bases left unmatched: 8. The CDR3 loop spans 16 amino acids.

Comment on this clone: A junction boundary mismatches the germline segment, possibly from a read error. The chain links TRBV27 to TRBJ1-2; 8 bases are a match to TRBD1. CDR1 is MNHEY, CDR2 SMNVEV, per germline (reference sequence). The CDR3 is 13 amino acids. Here the CDR3 DNA reads TGTGCCAGCAGTTTAGCCTTGACAGGGGACTACTTCTTC. Translating gives CASSLALTGDYFF.

CDR3 in amino acids: CASSTTLRDRGSYEQYF. The CDR3 DNA reads TGTGCCAGCAGTACAACTCTCCGGGACAGGGGCTCCTACGAGCAGTACTTC. This chain uses TRBV27 with TRBJ2-7; 10 nucleotides agree with TRBD1. The V and J ends lost 5 bases and 0 bases, in that order; junction bases with no gene match: 10. The germline CDR1 and CDR2 sequences are MNHEY and SMNVEV (reference sequence). The CDR3 runs to 17 residues.

The genes are TRBV20-1 and TRBJ2-1; D unclear. CDR1 is DFQATT, CDR2 SNEGSKA, per germline (reference sequence). V was trimmed by 6 bases and J by 13 bases, leaving 16 bases between them. The CDR3 contains 11 residues. In DNA form, the CDR3 reads TGCAGTGCGGAGTCGAGAGGAACACAGTTCTTC. Protein sequence: CSAESRGTQFF.

This sequence joins TRBV28 and TRBJ1-6; 11 bases agree with TRBD1. The germline gives CDR1 MDHEN, CDR2 SYDVKM. V shed 6 bases and J 8 bases; nucleotides not matched to a gene: 0. The CDR3 runs 13 residues. CDR3 region: CASRGQGDSPLHF. The CDR3 DNA follows: TGTGCCAGCAGGGGACAGGGGGATTCACCCCTCCACTTT. Complete variable domain (other parts from reference TRBV28 and TRBJ1-6): DVKVTQSSRYLVKRTGEKVFLECVQDMDHENMFWYRQDPGLGLRLIYFSYDVKMKEKGDIPEGYSVSREKKERFSLILESASTNQTSMYLCASRGQGDSPLHFGNGTRLTVT.

J is TRBJ1-2 and V is TRBV10-3; 7 nucleotides agree with TRBD1. CDR1 ENHRY and CDR2 SYGVKD come from the germline V gene. The CDR3 extends over 17 amino acids. V shed 10 bases, J shed 0 bases, and the junction held 17 bases outside the gene matches. The DNA of the CDR3 is TGTGCCACTTACACCGGGACAGCACAGACAGCTAACTATGGCTACACCTTC. Translating gives CATYTGTAQTANYGYTF.

The V gene is TRBV7-9, the J gene TRBJ1-4; possible D gene TRBD1, 5 bases. Germline CDR1 is SEHNR and CDR2 is FQNEAQ (reference sequence). The CDR3 totals 14 residues. The V end was cut by 5 bases, the J end by 6 bases, with 13 bases between. The CDR3 sequence is CASSPSQGYEKLFF. The CDR3 DNA reads TGTGCCAGCAGCCCCTCCCAGGGCTATGAAAAACTGTTTTTT.

The chain has TRBV23-1 and TRBJ2-1; D perhaps matches TRBD2 (6 bases). TRBV23-1 is noted as an ORF with a role that remains uncertain. This CDR3 is built from 16 residues. Trimming removed 3 bases at V and 4 bases at J, with 16 bases between. CDR3 in amino acids: CASSQGDSGLYNEQFF. The CDR3 DNA sequence: TGCGCCAGCAGTCAGGGCGATAGCGGACTGTACAATGAGCAGTTCTTC.

The chain uses TRBV5-6 and TRBJ2-5, with D unresolved. Looked up from germline, CDR1 is SGHDT and CDR2 is YYEEEE. The CDR3 has 16 residues. V dropped 0 bases and J dropped 0 bases, with 12 bases sitting between them. The CDR3 DNA reads as TGTGCCAGCAGCTTGGTAACAGCTGGTTACCAAGAGACCCAGTACTTC. It yields the protein CASSLVTAGYQETQYF.

V gene TRBV10-3 combines with J gene TRBJ2-6; D is uncertain. Trimming removed 8 bases from V and 0 bases from J, with 8 bases in between. CDR3 length: 14 residues. Germline CDR1 and CDR2: ENHRY and SYGVKD. The CDR3: CAIGRVSGANVLTF. The CDR3 coding sequence is TGTGCCATCGGTCGGGTCTCTGGGGCCAACGTCCTGACTTTC.

The rearrangement uses TRBV11-3 and TRBJ2-3; D gene uncertain. This CDR3 has 14 amino acids. Trimming shortened V by 0 bases and J by 3 bases, and 7 bases separated the two germline ends. CDR1 is SGHNT, CDR2 YENEEA, per germline. This CDR3 is CASSLDALTDTQYF. In DNA, the CDR3 is TGTGCCAGCAGCTTAGACGCTCTAACAGATACGCAGTATTTT.

The chain recombines TRBV4-3 with TRBJ2-1, with 7 bases lining up with TRBD2. Germline CDR1 LGHNA, CDR2 YSLEER. This CDR3 comprises 18 residues. The V gene end was trimmed by 0 bases and the J gene end by 3 bases; junction bases not matched to a gene: 11. CDR3 nucleotide sequence: TGCGCCAGCAGCCAAGATCTCGCCGGTGGGGGGGGCTACAATGAGCAGTTCTTC. This gives the protein CASSQDLAGGGGYNEQFF.

The chain uses TRBV4-3 and TRBJ1-4; 9 positions match TRBD1. This CDR3 has 13 amino acids. With V trimmed by 4 bases and J by 7 bases, 1 base remained unmatched. Germline CDR1 and CDR2: LGHNA and YSLEER. The CDR3 nucleotides read TGCGCCAGCAGCCGGGGACAGGGTGAAAAACTGTTTTTT. It yields the protein CASSRGQGEKLFF.

The chain is built from TRBV11-2 and TRBJ1-2; the D gene is possibly TRBD1 (6 bases). Germline loops: CDR1 SGHAT, CDR2 FQNNGV. This CDR3 is 15 amino acids long. V lost 0 bases and J lost 4, with 12 bases in between. The CDR3 protein is CASSLDLGASYGYTF. The CDR3, as DNA: TGTGCCAGCAGCTTAGATCTGGGGGCCAGCTATGGCTACACCTTC.

The J gene is TRBJ2-3, the V gene TRBV18; D gene unclear. Trimming shortened V by 3 bases and J by 0 bases, and 10 bases separated the two germline ends. The CDR3 covers 15 residues. Germline loops: CDR1 KGHSH, CDR2 LQKENI. The DNA for the CDR3 is TGTGCCAGCTCACCCTCCTCGACTAGCACAGATACGCAGTATTTT. This sequence encodes CASSPSSTSTDTQYF.

The chain employs TRBV4-1 and TRBJ2-1; TRBD1 aligns across 10 bases. Germline CDR1 and CDR2: MGHRA and YSYEKL. The CDR3 spans 16 residues. J gave up 8 bases and V 2 bases, and 9 bases lay outside the gene matches. CDR3 in DNA: TGCGCCAGCAGCCAAAGGGGGGGACAGGGGAGCTATGAGCAGTTCTTC. Residues: CASSQRGGQGSYEQFF.

The chain carries TRBV29-1 and TRBJ2-1, with 7 bases identical to TRBD2. Germline V gives CDR1 SQVTM, CDR2 ANQGSEA. With 7 bases clipped from V and 4 bases from J, the junction kept 10 bases outside the gene matches. The CDR3 loop spans 14 amino acids. In DNA, the CDR3 is TGCAGCGCTGCCGGGCTAGCGGATTACAATGAGCAGTTCTTC. Translated, it gives CSAAGLADYNEQFF.

V gene TRBV5-6 combines with J gene TRBJ2-1, with D unclear. CDR1 is SGHDT and CDR2 is YYEEEE in the germline V gene. Trimming removed 2 bases from V and 7 bases from J, with 10 bases in between. The CDR3 runs 13 residues. The CDR3 DNA follows: TGTGCCAGCAGCTTCATGGCATATAATGAGCAGTTCTTC. Translation: CASSFMAYNEQFF.

The chain has TRBV11-2 and TRBJ2-7; a weak D match, TRBD2 (5 bases). Trimming took 4 bases from V and 4 from J, leaving 8 bases between them. This CDR3 region has 12 residues. Germline V gene sequence: CDR1 SGHAT, CDR2 FQNNGV. In DNA form, the CDR3 reads TGTGCCAGCAGCTCGGACTCTTACGAGCAGTACTTC. It is translated as CASSSDSYEQYF.

This chain joins TRBV6-5 and TRBJ1-1; perhaps TRBD1 as D (5 bases). Trimming shortened V by 2 bases and J by 5 bases, and 15 bases separated the two germline ends. Per germline, CDR1 MNHEY and CDR2 SVGAGI. CDR3 length equals 15 residues. The CDR3 DNA is TGTGCCAGCAGTTACAATGGGGCGGACGGGACTGAAGCTTTCTTT. Residues: CASSYNGADGTEAFF.

The genes are TRBV15 and TRBJ1-1, with D maybe TRBD1 (6 bases). Germline CDR1 reads LNHNV; CDR2 reads YYDKDF (reference sequence). V was pared by 4 bases and J by 7 bases, with 19 bases between. The CDR3 is 15 amino acids. The CDR3 coding sequence is TGTGCCACCAGCATCGCAGGGGCCCTGGGGGTTGAAGCTTTCTTT. The encoded protein is CATSIAGALGVEAFF.

The chain couples TRBV12-5 to TRBJ2-3; TRBD2 matches at 10 bases. Per germline, CDR1 LGHNT and CDR2 FRNRAP. This CDR3 is 13 amino acids long. Trimming removed 6 bases from V and 5 bases from J; junction bases left unmatched: 2. The CDR3 region has the DNA TGTGCTAGTGGACTAGCGGGGCGAGATACGCAGTATTTT. Protein: CASGLAGRDTQYF. The entire variable domain, with the rest obtained from reference TRBV12-5 and TRBJ2-3, is as follows: DARVTQTPRHKVTEMGQEVTMRCQPILGHNTVFWYRQTMMQGLELLAYFRNRAPLDDSGMPKDRFSAEMPDATLATLKIQPSEPRDSAVYFCASGLAGRDTQYFGPGTRLTVL.

V and J are TRBV4-3 and TRBJ2-7, with TRBD2 matching 11 bases. V gave up 1 base and J gave up 7 bases; unmatched junction bases: 15. Germline CDR1 is LGHNA and CDR2 is YSLEER. The CDR3 extends over 18 amino acids. In DNA form, the CDR3 reads TGCGCCAGCAGCCAAGGGGCTAGCGGGAGGTCCCCTAGTTTGGAGCAGTACTTC. Its translation: CASSQGASGRSPSLEQYF.

The V gene is TRBV7-8, the J gene TRBJ1-1; perhaps TRBD1 as D (6 bases). Germline assignment: CDR1 SGHVS and CDR2 FQNEAQ. Trimming cost V 1 base and J 2 bases, with 14 bases left between them. The length of the CDR3 is 16 residues. Here the CDR3 DNA reads TGTGCCAGCAGCTTAGAGGGGGGGACGATAAACACTGAAGCTTTCTTT. It translates to CASSLEGGTINTEAFF. Full variable domain (missing parts from reference TRBV7-8 and TRBJ1-1): GAGVSQSPRYKVAKRGQDVALRCDPISGHVSLFWYQQALGQGPEFLTYFQNEAQLDKSGLPSDRFFAERPEGSVSTLKIQRTQQEDSAVYLCASSLEGGTINTEAFFGQGTRLTVV.

The V call is TRBV2, the J call TRBJ2-7; 8 nucleotides line up with TRBD2. V was clipped by 3 bases and J by 3 bases; unmatched bases: 4. CDR1 and CDR2 (germline): SNHLY, FYNNEI. CDR3 length equals 14 residues. CDR3 sequence: CASSEGLVRYEQYF. The CDR3 coding sequence is TGTGCCAGCAGTGAGGGACTAGTGCGCTACGAGCAGTACTTC.

The V call is TRBV19, the J call TRBJ2-5; no clear D gene. The germline V gene encodes CDR1 LNHDA and CDR2 SQIVND (reference sequence). This CDR3 is 13 amino acids long. V dropped 6 bases and J dropped 2 bases, with 10 bases sitting between them. Here the CDR3 reads CASSHEWQETQYF. CDR3 DNA: TGTGCCAGTAGCCACGAGTGGCAAGAGACCCAGTACTTC.

CDR3 loop: CASRGTGGGTGELFF. In DNA, the CDR3 is TGTGCCAGTAGGGGGACAGGGGGAGGCACCGGGGAGCTGTTTTTT. V usage is TRBV19 and J usage is TRBJ2-2, with TRBD1 matching over 11 bases. Germline CDR1 is LNHDA and CDR2 is SQIVND (reference sequence). There are 15 residues in the CDR3. V lost 6 bases and J lost 4; bases outside the gene matches: 4.

The chain carries TRBV13 and TRBJ2-7; 7 bases line up with TRBD2. The V and J ends lost 4 bases and 4 bases, in that order; junction bases with no gene match: 10. Germline lookup yields CDR1 PRHDT and CDR2 FYEKMQ (reference sequence). This CDR3 has 15 residues. In nucleotides, the CDR3 is TGTGCCAGCAGCTCGGCGCGGGAGATCCGATACGAGCAGTACTTC. Its translation is CASSSAREIRYEQYF.